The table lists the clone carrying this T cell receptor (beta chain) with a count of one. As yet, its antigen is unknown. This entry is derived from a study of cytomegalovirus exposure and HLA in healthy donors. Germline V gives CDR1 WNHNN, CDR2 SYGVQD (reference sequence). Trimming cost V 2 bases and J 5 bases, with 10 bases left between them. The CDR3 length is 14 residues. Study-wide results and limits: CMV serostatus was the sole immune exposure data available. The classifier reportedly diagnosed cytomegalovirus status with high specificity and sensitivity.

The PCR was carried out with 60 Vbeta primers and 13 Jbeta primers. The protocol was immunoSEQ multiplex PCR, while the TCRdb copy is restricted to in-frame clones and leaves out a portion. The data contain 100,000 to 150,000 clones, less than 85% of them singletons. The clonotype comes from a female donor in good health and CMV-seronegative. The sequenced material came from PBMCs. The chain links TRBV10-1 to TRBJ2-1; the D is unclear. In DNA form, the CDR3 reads TGCGCCAGCAGTGAGAGTCTACTCCACAATGAGCAGTTCTTC. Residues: CASSESLLHNEQFF.